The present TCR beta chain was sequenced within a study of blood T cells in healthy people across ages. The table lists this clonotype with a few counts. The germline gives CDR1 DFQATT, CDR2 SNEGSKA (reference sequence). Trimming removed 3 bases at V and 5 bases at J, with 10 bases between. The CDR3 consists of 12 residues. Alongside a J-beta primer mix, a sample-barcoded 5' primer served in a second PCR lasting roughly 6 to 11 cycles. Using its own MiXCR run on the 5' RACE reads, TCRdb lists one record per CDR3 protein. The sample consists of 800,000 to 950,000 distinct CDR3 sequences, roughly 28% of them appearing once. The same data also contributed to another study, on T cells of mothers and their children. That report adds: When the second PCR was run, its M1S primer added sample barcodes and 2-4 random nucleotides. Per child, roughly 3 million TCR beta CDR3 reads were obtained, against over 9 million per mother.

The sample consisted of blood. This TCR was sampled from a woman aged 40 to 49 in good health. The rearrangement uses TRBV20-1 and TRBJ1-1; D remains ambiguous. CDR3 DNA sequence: TGCAGTGCTAGCCCCGACCATACTGAAGCTTTCTTT. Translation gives CSASPDHTEAFF.